Here is one T cell receptor beta chain with its context. These data originate in a study of graft-versus-host responses after intestinal transplantation. Germline CDR1 SGHDN, CDR2 FVKESK. With 4 bases clipped from V and 5 bases from J, the junction kept 9 bases outside the gene matches. CDR3 length equals 17 residues. This table comes from immunoSEQ multiplex PCR, and its TCRdb copy is limited to in-frame clones, with some not included. This sample carries roughly 40,000 clones, 75% to 95% of them seen once, and the ten largest clones take 2% to 3%. The specimen comprised PBMCs, sampled about 310 days after intestinal transplant. The V call is TRBV14, the J call TRBJ2-1, with TRBD2 matching over 12 bases. This TCR was recovered from a human patient who received an intestinal transplant, so some T cells may come from the graft donor. The CDR3 region is CASSPRLAGVVNNEQFF. The DNA for the CDR3 is TGTGCCAGCAGCCCCAGACTAGCGGGAGTTGTGAACAATGAGCAGTTCTTC.